A single sample is the source of the 26 T cell receptor beta chains below, sequenced in a study of blood T cell repertoires in COVID-19. TCRdb keeps only in-frame clones here, not all; method: immunoSEQ multiplex PCR. There are 45,000 to 65,000 clones in the sample; roughly 89% occur only once, and approximately 26% lies in the top ten. Material for sequencing was peripheral blood. All receptors come from a human donor in a cohort sampled during active COVID-19.

This rearrangement joins TRBV15 to TRBJ2-1; 7 bases align to TRBD2. J gave up 9 bases and V 8 bases, and 4 bases lay outside the gene matches. Looked up from germline, CDR1 is LNHNV and CDR2 is YYDKDF (reference sequence). The CDR3 covers 11 residues. The CDR3 DNA sequence: TGTGCCACCTCGACTAGCAGTGAGCAGTTCTTC. This translates into CATSTSSEQFF.

CDR3 in DNA: TGTGCCAGCAGTTTATCCAGGGGCCCTTATAGCAATCAGCCCCAGCATTTT. It translates to CASSLSRGPYSNQPQHF. V is TRBV28 and J is TRBJ1-5, with D tentatively TRBD1 (6 bases). V was shortened by 1 base and J by 0 bases, with 13 bases between the two germline ends. Germline loops: CDR1 MDHEN, CDR2 SYDVKM. This CDR3 contains 17 residues.

J is TRBJ2-2 and V is TRBV5-1; a possible D gene is TRBD1 (6 bases). This CDR3 is built from 16 residues. Germline CDR1 reads SGHRS; CDR2 reads YFSETQ. V lost 0 bases, J lost 3 bases, and 12 bases lay in between. As DNA, the CDR3 is TGCGCCAGCAGCTTGGTAGGCAGGGGTCACACCGGGGAGCTGTTTTTT. It is translated as CASSLVGRGHTGELFF.

This chain links TRBV4-3 with TRBJ1-1; D is unclear. The CDR3 loop spans 14 amino acids. Germline CDR1 and CDR2: LGHNA and YSLEER. Trimming took off 1 base at V and 2 bases at J, with 8 bases between the two ends. CDR3 sequence reads: CASSQVTENTEAFF. The CDR3 bases are TGCGCCAGCAGCCAAGTAACAGAAAACACTGAAGCTTTCTTT.

This clone was observed once. DNA for the CDR3: TGTGCCAGCTCATCCCGCAAGAGCTCCTACAATGAGCAGTTCTTC. Translating gives CASSSRKSSYNEQFF. This chain links TRBV18 with TRBJ2-1; no firm D call. Germline values: CDR1 KGHSH, CDR2 LQKENI. The V gene lost 5 bases and the J gene lost 0 bases, with 11 bases spanning the gap. The CDR3 length is 15 residues. Together with reference TRBV18 and TRBJ2-1, the CDR3 gives the full variable domain: NAGVMQNPRHLVRRRGQEARLRCSPMKGHSHVYWYRQLPEEGLKFMVYLQKENIIDESGMPKERFSAEFPKEGPSILRIQQVVRGDSAAYFCASSSRKSSYNEQFFGPGTRLTVL.

The chain couples TRBV18 to TRBJ1-1, with D possibly matching TRBD1 (6 bases). The ends were cut back, 1 base at V and 3 bases at J, with 9 bases in the middle. The CDR3 consists of 14 residues. Germline V CDR1 and CDR2: KGHSH, LQKENI. CDR3 sequence (DNA): TGTGCCAGCTCACCACAGGGGGATGACACTGAAGCTTTCTTT. Translating gives CASSPQGDDTEAFF.

The rearrangement joins TRBV18 to TRBJ2-3, with D maybe TRBD2 (5 bases). Germline-derived CDR1 and CDR2 are KGHSH and LQKENI. This CDR3 spans 15 amino acids. Trimming cost V 6 bases and J 3 bases, with 16 bases left between them. For the CDR3, the DNA is TGTGCCAGCTCGTCGGCATCGGGGAAAACAGATACGCAGTATTTT. As protein: CASSSASGKTDTQYF. The variable domain in full, with the rest retrieved from reference TRBV18 and TRBJ2-3, is NAGVMQNPRHLVRRRGQEARLRCSPMKGHSHVYWYRQLPEEGLKFMVYLQKENIIDESGMPKERFSAEFPKEGPSILRIQQVVRGDSAAYFCASSSASGKTDTQYFGPGTRLTVL.

The V and J genes are TRBV28 and TRBJ1-1, with D hard to call. Per the germline V gene, CDR1 is MDHEN and CDR2 is SYDVKM. Deletions cut 1 base from V and 1 base from J, with 16 bases between. The CDR3 has 17 residues. CDR3 amino acids: CASSLYPLEQPNTEAFF. Here the CDR3 DNA reads TGTGCCAGCAGTTTATATCCCCTGGAACAGCCGAACACTGAAGCTTTCTTT. The variable domain in full, completed from reference TRBV28 and TRBJ1-1, reads DVKVTQSSRYLVKRTGEKVFLECVQDMDHENMFWYRQDPGLGLRLIYFSYDVKMKEKGDIPEGYSVSREKKERFSLILESASTNQTSMYLCASSLYPLEQPNTEAFFGQGTRLTVV.

The J gene is TRBJ1-5, the V gene TRBV28, with no clear D. The ends were cut back, 3 bases at V and 4 bases at J, with 13 bases in the middle. CDR1 and CDR2 from the germline V gene are MDHEN and SYDVKM. The CDR3 is made up of 15 amino acids. In nucleotides, the CDR3 is TGTGCCAGCAGTTTTATTAGGGAGGGTAATCAGCCCCAGCATTTT. Encoded protein: CASSFIREGNQPQHF.

The chain has TRBV18 and TRBJ1-1; TRBD1 agrees at 7 bases. The V gene end was trimmed by 6 bases and the J gene end by 5 bases; junction bases not matched to a gene: 6. The length of the CDR3 is 13 residues. Germline CDR1 KGHSH, CDR2 LQKENI. CDR3 DNA: TGTGCCAGCTCCTTGACAGGGTCGACTGAAGCTTTCTTT. It encodes CASSLTGSTEAFF. The full variable domain, completed using reference TRBV18 and TRBJ1-1, is NAGVMQNPRHLVRRRGQEARLRCSPMKGHSHVYWYRQLPEEGLKFMVYLQKENIIDESGMPKERFSAEFPKEGPSILRIQQVVRGDSAAYFCASSLTGSTEAFFGQGTRLTVV.

CDR3 in amino acids: CASSQGTRGPQHF. CDR3 nucleotides: TGTGCCAGCAGCCAAGGGACCAGGGGGCCCCAGCATTTT. V usage is TRBV3-1 (or the pseudogene TRBV3-2) and J usage is TRBJ1-5; weak D call: TRBD1 (6 bases). V lost 1 base to trimming and J lost 9 bases, with 10 bases between them. This CDR3 region has 13 residues. The germline V gene encodes CDR1 LGHDT and CDR2 YNNKEL (reference sequence).

Only one count was recorded for this clone. The chain couples TRBV14 to TRBJ2-1; a weak D match, TRBD1 (9 bases). Germline loops: CDR1 SGHDN, CDR2 FVKESK. The length of the CDR3 is 19 residues. V lost 4 bases and J lost 5, with 27 bases in between. The CDR3 sequence: CASSLSGTGYLSGDNEQFF. CDR3 DNA sequence: TGTGCCAGCAGCCTTTCCGGGACAGGGTATCTTAGCGGGGACAATGAGCAGTTCTTC.

The CDR3 DNA follows: TGTGCCAGCAGCTTAGGATGGTCTAGCGGGGGAACTAGCACAGATACGCAGTATTTT. It yields the protein CASSLGWSSGGTSTDTQYF. This chain joins TRBV7-6 and TRBJ2-3, with 10 nucleotides matching TRBD2. This CDR3 has 19 residues. V shed 1 base and J 0 bases; nucleotides not matched to a gene: 10. Per the germline V gene, CDR1 is SGHVS and CDR2 is FNYEAQ.

CDR3 loop: CASSPRGSGSNGNEQFF. Here the CDR3 DNA reads TGTGCCAGCAGCCCCCGGGGTAGCGGGAGCAACGGGAATGAGCAGTTCTTC. The gene calls are TRBV9 and TRBJ2-1; 9 bases are a match to TRBD2. The V segment lost 4 bases and the J segment 7 bases; nucleotides outside the gene matches: 15. Looked up from germline, CDR1 is SGDLS and CDR2 is YYNGEE. The CDR3 runs 17 residues. Variable domain in full (rest from reference TRBV9 and TRBJ2-1): DSGVTQTPKHLITATGQRVTLRCSPRSGDLSVYWYQQSLDQGLQFLIQYYNGEERAKGNILERFSAQQFPDLHSELNLSSLELGDSALYFCASSPRGSGSNGNEQFFGPGTRLTVL.

The chain carries TRBV10-1 and TRBJ2-4; possible D gene TRBD2, 7 bases. Germline CDR1 is WNHNN and CDR2 is SYGVQD (reference sequence). CDR3 size: 18 residues. V was shortened by 3 bases and J by 0 bases, with 18 bases between the two germline ends. As DNA, the CDR3 is TGCGCCAGCAGTGATAGGGGGGGGGCCGAGGTAGCCAAAAACATTCAGTACTTC. Translation: CASSDRGGAEVAKNIQYF.

The chain carries TRBV7-6 and TRBJ2-1; D may be TRBD1 (5 bases). This CDR3 comprises 15 residues. Germline V gene data show CDR1 as SGHVS and CDR2 as FNYEAQ. Trimming left V 4 bases short and J 6 bases short, with 16 bases between. The CDR3 coding sequence is TGTGCCAGCAGCTCTATAGGGCAGGGCCCCAATGAGCAGTTCTTC. This gives the protein CASSSIGQGPNEQFF.

This clone was seen once. The genes are TRBV15 and TRBJ1-4; TRBD1 is a possible D gene (5 bases). This CDR3 contains 13 residues. V was shortened by 1 base and J by 6 bases, with 6 bases between the two germline ends. Germline CDR1 is LNHNV and CDR2 is YYDKDF (reference sequence). The CDR3 nucleotides are TGTGCCACCAGCAGAGGGGGGGATGAAAAACTGTTTTTT. Its translation is CATSRGGDEKLFF.

This chain links TRBV12-3 or TRBV12-4 with TRBJ2-7; tentative D call: TRBD1 (6 bases). CDR3 length: 12 amino acids. Between the trimmed V and J ends, which lost 1 base and 6 bases, there was a span of 7 bases. CDR3 residues: CASSLVGAEQYV. The CDR3, as DNA: TGTGCCAGCAGTTTAGTGGGGGCCGAGCAGTACGTC.

This rearrangement joins TRBV4-3 to TRBJ2-7; 11 bases agree with TRBD1. V gave up 4 bases and J gave up 9 bases; unmatched junction bases: 20. The CDR3 is 18 residues long. From germline, CDR1 is LGHNA and CDR2 YSLEER. The CDR3 here is CASSLASRPRDRGAGQYV. CDR3 nucleotide sequence: TGCGCCAGCAGCCTCGCATCTCGGCCCAGGGACAGGGGGGCCGGGCAGTACGTC.

The sample holds many counts of this clone. The chain carries TRBV28 and TRBJ2-5, with 12 nucleotides matching TRBD2. With 5 bases clipped from V and 4 bases from J, the junction kept 8 bases outside the gene matches. Germline V lookup: CDR1 MDHEN, CDR2 SYDVKM. The CDR3 is made up of 16 amino acids. CDR3 in DNA: TGTGCCAGCAGTGCTGCCCTGGGACTAGCGGGAGAGACCCAGTACTTC. Amino acid sequence: CASSAALGLAGETQYF.

CDR3 loop: CASSPAGGGTDTQYF. DNA for the CDR3: TGTGCCAGCAGTCCAGCGGGGGGGGGCACAGATACGCAGTATTTT. V is TRBV6-2 or TRBV6-3 and J is TRBJ2-3; 10 bases map to TRBD2. V shed 5 bases and J 1 base; nucleotides not matched to a gene: 3. This CDR3 contains 15 residues. The germline gives CDR1 MNHEY, CDR2 SVGEGT.

The V and J genes are TRBV24-1 and TRBJ2-2; tentative D call: TRBD1 (6 bases). The germline CDR1 and CDR2 sequences are KGHDR and SFDVKD. This CDR3 has 13 residues. Trimming shortened V by 9 bases and J by 1 base, and 8 bases separated the two germline ends. This chain's CDR3 is CATEGGNTGELFF. The DNA of the CDR3 is TGTGCCACCGAAGGGGGGAACACCGGGGAGCTGTTTTTT.

The chain recombines TRBV14 with TRBJ1-2, with D perhaps TRBD1 (6 bases). The CDR3 totals 13 residues. The V gene's germline CDR1 is SGHDN and CDR2 FVKESK. V lost 6 bases, J lost 3 bases, and 11 bases lay in between. CDR3 nucleotide sequence: TGTGCCAGCAGTCCACAGGGATACTATGGCTACACCTTC. It codes for CASSPQGYYGYTF.

This clone has only a few counts. This CDR3 is CASSPSGSLTDTQYF. The CDR3 nucleotides read TGTGCCAGCAGCCCTAGCGGGAGCCTCACAGATACGCAGTATTTT. The chain joins TRBV7-3 to TRBJ2-3; 10 bases match TRBD2. V dropped 5 bases and J dropped 2; count of bases not matched to a gene: 4. The CDR3 length is 15 residues. Germline V gives CDR1 SGHTA, CDR2 FQGTGA.

CDR3: CAWELGGDTQYF. The CDR3 bases are TGTGCCTGGGAACTAGGGGGAGATACGCAGTATTTT. The chain uses TRBV30 and TRBJ2-3; D may be TRBD1 (6 bases). The V and J ends lost 5 bases and 5 bases respectively, with 11 bases between them. From germline, CDR1 is GTSNPN and CDR2 SVGIG (reference sequence). This CDR3 is built from 12 residues.

This clone appeared a single time. J is TRBJ2-6 and V is TRBV25-1, with D unresolved. Trimming removed 4 bases at V and 0 bases at J, with 7 bases between. The CDR3 contains 15 residues. Germline V gene sequence: CDR1 MGHDK, CDR2 SYGVNS. The DNA of the CDR3 is TGTGCCAGCAGTGTTGGCGGCTCTGGGGCCAACGTCCTGACTTTC. Its protein is CASSVGGSGANVLTF.